Listed below are T cell receptor beta chains from one sample, sequenced in a study of blood T cell repertoires in COVID-19. Sequencing was performed with immunoSEQ multiplex PCR; in TCRdb, only in-frame clones are kept and a portion is missing. The profile shows 200,000 to 250,000 clones, 83% of them singletons. Sequenced input: PBMCs or T cells enriched from blood (not recorded which). Every receptor here comes from a woman between 50 and 59 years old who had been exposed to COVID-19. Both conserved end residues are part of each CDR3. The D gene is left open where the match is weak. A clone size is listed for some rows: how often the clone was seen (once, few, many), or a class if it is expanded.

d_call | j_call | cdr3_length | clone_size | v_call | cdr3_nt | cdr3_aa
NA | TRBJ1-1 | 16 | NA | TRBV5-4 | TGTGCCAGCAGCTTAGGGAGGGCTGGAGGGGACACTGAAGCTTTCTTT | CASSLGRAGGDTEAFF
NA | TRBJ1-3 | 15 | NA | TRBV7-2 | TGTGCCAGCAGCTTGCGGGGGCTAACTGGAAACACCATATATTTT | CASSLRGLTGNTIYF
TRBD2 | TRBJ2-5 | 15 | NA | TRBV3-1/TRBV3-2 | TGTGCCAGCAGCCAAGTGCGGGGGGCGGGAGAGACCCAGTACTTC | CASSQVRGAGETQYF
TRBD2 | TRBJ2-1 | 15 | NA | TRBV7-2 | TGTGCCAGCAGTTTCAAGGCGGGGGGGCCTAGTGAGCAGTTCTTC | CASSFKAGGPSEQFF
NA | TRBJ1-5 | 14 | NA | TRBV28 | TGTGCCAGCAGTTTAAGACTAAGCAATCAGCCCCAGCATTTT | CASSLRLSNQPQHF
TRBD1 | TRBJ1-2 | 17 | NA | TRBV7-8 | TGTGCCAGCAGCTTAGGGTCGGCGGGACAGGCGAGGTATGGCTACACCTTC | CASSLGSAGQARYGYTF
NA | TRBJ1-3 | 16 | NA | TRBV4-1 | TGCGCCAGCAGCCCAAGAACGACTTCATCCCCTATCCCCATATATTTT | CASSPRTTSSPIPIYF
TRBD1 | TRBJ2-7 | 16 | few | TRBV7-9 | TGTGCCAGCAGCTTAGCTAGGACAGGTGGTGGGGGCGAGCAGTACTTC | CASSLARTGGGGEQYF
TRBD1 | TRBJ2-7 | 16 | NA | TRBV3-1/TRBV3-2 | TGTGCCAGCAGCCAAGATCAGAGGACAGGGTCGGGCGAGCAGTACTTC | CASSQDQRTGSGEQYF
NA | TRBJ1-1 | 15 | NA | TRBV19 | TGTGCCAGTAGTGGGGTCGGCAGGGGAGGGACTGAAGCTTTCTTT | CASSGVGRGGTEAFF
NA | TRBJ1-1 | 12 | NA | TRBV5-6 | TGTGCCAGCAGCTTGGGGACGGGGTGGGCTTTCTTT | CASSLGTGWAFF
NA | TRBJ1-3 | 14 | NA | TRBV5-1 | TGCGCCAGCAGCCCTACGCCCCTGGGAAACACCATATATTTT | CASSPTPLGNTIYF
TRBD2 | TRBJ2-7 | 14 | NA | TRBV5-6 | TGTGCCAGCAGCTCTCGGACTAGCTTCGGCGAGCAGTACTTC | CASSSRTSFGEQYF
TRBD2 | TRBJ2-1 | 18 | once | TRBV11-2 | TGTGCCAGCAGCTTATCAGGGACTAGCGGAAGCTCCTACAATGAGCAGTTCTTC | CASSLSGTSGSSYNEQFF
TRBD1 | TRBJ2-7 | 15 | NA | TRBV7-8 | TGTGCCAGCAGCCCATCCCGGGACAGATCCGGCGAGCAGTACTTC | CASSPSRDRSGEQYF
TRBD2 | TRBJ2-1 | 18 | NA | TRBV10-3 | TGTGCCATCAGTGAGTCCGGACTAGCGGGGCTGGGGAGGGTTGAGCAGTTCTTC | CAISESGLAGLGRVEQFF
NA | TRBJ1-6 | 17 | NA | TRBV3-1/TRBV3-2 | TGTGCCAGCAAAAATGAGGAGTATAACTCCTATAATTCACCCCTCCACTTT | CASKNEEYNSYNSPLHF
NA | TRBJ1-5 | 13 | NA | TRBV10-1 | TGCGCCAGCAGTGACCGGACAGATCAGCCCCAGCATTTT | CASSDRTDQPQHF
TRBD1 | TRBJ1-2 | 14 | NA | TRBV19 | TGTGCCAGTAGTACGGGAGGGACAGGGAGCGGCTACACCTTC | CASSTGGTGSGYTF